The T cell receptor beta chain under discussion was sequenced for a study of shared clonotypes between healthy human individuals. With respect to this clone: Its antigen is undetermined.

Study results and limitations: Sampling was confined to blood; repertoires within tissues likely differ.

Germline V gene data show CDR1 as SGHTA and CDR2 as FQGNSA. V lost 1 base and J lost 5, with 6 bases in between. The CDR3 loop spans 13 amino acids. The assay was carried out at the deep level. Profiled with immunoSEQ multiplex PCR; TCRdb holds only in-frame clones, not every one. Here the sample spans some 1,600,000 clones, 98% being singletons. The sequenced sample consisted of naive CD4+ T cells sorted from blood. Subset indicated: CD45RA+ positively selected. The sequence derives from a man younger than 45 in good health. This chain connects TRBV7-2 to TRBJ2-1; D ambiguous. CDR3 region: CASSLVSDNEQFF. The CDR3 DNA sequence: TGTGCCAGCAGCTTAGTCTCAGACAATGAGCAGTTCTTC.